The 16 T cell receptor beta chains reported below all come from one sample, sequenced in a study of post-analysis software for immune sequencing data. Unique molecular identifiers featured in each of the TCR beta cDNA libraries. TCRdb ran MiXCR on the PCR reads and lists one entry per CDR3 protein. This sample has about 200,000 distinct CDR3 sequences, with over 25% found just once. These receptors' targets are unknown. Study observations and caveats: Roughly 5 TRBV segments (TRBV5-6, TRBV5-1 and TRBV20-1 among them) occurred more frequently in patients than in controls.

Material: blood. Receptors originate from a girl aged 2-17 years with multiple sclerosis.

With regard to this clonotype: Sequence at one end of the junction differs from germline and may be a read error. The chain joins TRBV28 to TRBJ1-5; 7 bases match TRBD1. The CDR3 extends over 15 amino acids. The germline V gene encodes CDR1 MDHEN and CDR2 SYDVKM. In DNA, the CDR3 is TGTACCAGCAGTGGACGACAGGGAAGCAATCAGCCCCAGCATTTT. Amino acids: CTSSGRQGSNQPQHF.

This clonotype was found a few times. The CDR3 DNA reads TGCGCCAGCAGCCAAGGCGTTTACGGTGATAGCAATCAGCCCCAGCATTTT. This translates into CASSQGVYGDSNQPQHF. This sequence joins TRBV4-1 and TRBJ1-5; D gene uncertain. The CDR3 loop spans 17 amino acids. Trimming cost V 1 base and J 0 bases, with 13 bases left between them. Germline V gene sequence: CDR1 MGHRA, CDR2 YSYEKL.

This clonotype was picked up many times. The chain is built from TRBV7-2 and TRBJ1-2; 7 bases are shared with TRBD1. CDR3 size: 17 residues. The germline V gene encodes CDR1 SGHTA and CDR2 FQGNSA. V lost 5 bases to trimming and J lost 6 bases; unmatched junction nucleotides: 18. CDR3 sequence reads: CASSRTTRQGGANGYTF. CDR3 DNA sequence: TGTGCCAGCAGCAGGACGACCAGACAAGGGGGCGCGAATGGCTACACCTTC.

The rearrangement links TRBV21-1 to TRBJ1-6; the table names TRBD1, a call not compared with the DNA. TRBV21-1 represents a pseudogene. This CDR3 comprises 16 residues. In nucleotides, the CDR3 is TGTGCCAGCAGCAACCCGGGATGGCAGAAAAATTCACCCCTCCACTTT. The encoded protein is CASSNPGWQKNSPLHF.

This clonotype occurred many times. This rearrangement joins TRBV20-1 to TRBJ2-1; the D is unclear. Germline values: CDR1 DFQATT, CDR2 SNEGSKA (reference sequence). V dropped 3 bases and J dropped 6 bases, with 9 bases sitting between them. The CDR3 runs to 12 residues. The CDR3 loop is CSASRLGNEQFF. The CDR3 nucleotides are TGCAGTGCTAGCCGTTTAGGCAATGAGCAGTTCTTC.

This clonotype has a count of ten or more. J is TRBJ1-6 and V is TRBV5-5; D perhaps matches TRBD1 (5 bases). Germline V gene lookup returns CDR1 SGHKS and CDR2 YYEKEE (reference sequence). The ends were cut back, 3 bases at V and 7 bases at J, with 11 bases in the middle. CDR3 length: 14 residues. The CDR3: CASSSDRVNSPLHF. The CDR3 coding sequence is TGTGCCAGCAGCTCCGACAGAGTAAATTCACCCCTCCACTTT. Together with reference TRBV5-5 and TRBJ1-6, the CDR3 gives the full variable domain: DAGVTQSPTHLIKTRGQQVTLRCSPISGHKSVSWYQQVLGQGPQFIFQYYEKEERGRGNFPDRFSARQFPNYSSELNVNALLLGDSALYLCASSSDRVNSPLHFGNGTRLTVT.

The sample holds many counts of this clonotype. This chain connects TRBV20-1 to TRBJ2-7; D is ambiguous. The CDR3 extends over 13 amino acids. Germline V CDR1 and CDR2: DFQATT, SNEGSKA (reference sequence). Trimming shortened V by 5 bases and J by 3 bases, and 14 bases separated the two germline ends. CDR3 residues: CSAAYAWRYEQYF. CDR3 sequence (DNA): TGCAGTGCTGCCTACGCTTGGCGCTACGAGCAGTACTTC.

To note about this clonotype: A single base separates this from a much larger clone, so it may be a read error. In DNA form, the CDR3 reads TGTGTCACCAGTGAACCCGGACAGGGGAAGGATGAGCAGTTCTTC. It yields the protein CVTSEPGQGKDEQFF. V usage is TRBV24-1 and J usage is TRBJ2-1, with TRBD1 identical over 9 bases. The germline V gene encodes CDR1 KGHDR and CDR2 SFDVKD. The CDR3 extends over 15 amino acids.

There are many counts of this clonotype. The gene calls are TRBV29-1 and TRBJ2-5, with D perhaps given as TRBD1 or TRBD2 (5 bases each). Deletions cut 6 bases from V and 5 bases from J, with 7 bases between. Germline CDR1 and CDR2: SQVTM and ANQGSEA. This CDR3 region has 10 residues. The CDR3 DNA follows: TGCAGCGTCGGGACGGAGACCCAGTACTTC. It encodes CSVGTETQYF.

Comment on this clonotype: A much more abundant neighbour one base away suggests this may be a read error. The gene calls are TRBV27 and TRBJ2-7; TRBD1 or TRBD2 may be the D gene (5 bases each). CDR1 is MNHEY and CDR2 is SMNVEV in the germline V gene (reference sequence). The CDR3 length is 15 residues. The CDR3 spells CANSGVGTSSYEQYF. CDR3 sequence (DNA): TGTGCCAACAGTGGGGTCGGGACCAGCTCCTACGAGCAGTACTTC.

On this clonotype itself: A read error may be the cause here, since a much bigger clone is one base away. The rearrangement links TRBV7-2 to TRBJ2-3; tentative D call: TRBD2 (5 bases). Germline loops: CDR1 SGHTA, CDR2 FQGNSA. The CDR3 is 15 residues long. CDR3: CASSPAGPGSDTRYF. The CDR3 DNA reads TGTGCCAGCAGCCCCGCTGGGCCGGGGTCAGATACGCGGTATTTT.

This clonotype was seen at least ten times. The chain is built from TRBV6-5 and TRBJ2-1, with D possibly TRBD2 on 6 matching bases. CDR1 and CDR2 from the germline V gene are MNHEY and SVGAGI. The CDR3 is 16 residues long. Trimming took 4 bases from V and 7 from J, leaving 20 bases between them. The CDR3: CASSSPRAGTGNEQFF. The DNA of the CDR3 is TGTGCCAGCAGTTCCCCCAGGGCGGGGACCGGGAATGAGCAGTTCTTC.

V usage is TRBV5-1 and J usage is TRBJ1-1; no clear D gene. CDR3 length: 13 residues. Germline V lookup: CDR1 SGHRS, CDR2 YFSETQ. V was shortened by 0 bases and J by 6 bases, with 9 bases between the two germline ends. The CDR3 sequence is CASSLVGGPEAFF. In DNA form, the CDR3 reads TGCGCCAGCAGCTTGGTGGGCGGCCCTGAAGCTTTCTTT.

A single count supports this clonotype. One base away lies a much larger clone, so this may be a sequencing read error. The chain recombines TRBV15 with TRBJ2-7; D gene ambiguous. Trimming cost V 1 base and J 2 bases, with 15 bases left between them. CDR1 is LNHNV and CDR2 is YYDKDF in the germline V gene (reference sequence). This CDR3 is 16 amino acids long. The CDR3: CATSRGRSQIPYEQYF. Written as DNA, the CDR3 is TGTGCCACCAGCAGAGGGCGTTCCCAAATTCCCTACGAGCAGTACTTC.

This clonotype was counted between two and nine times. V and J are TRBV20-1 and TRBJ2-3, with TRBD1 matching 9 bases. Germline V gene lookup returns CDR1 DFQATT and CDR2 SNEGSKA (reference sequence). V dropped 2 bases and J dropped 6; count of bases not matched to a gene: 6. The CDR3 consists of 14 residues. Here the CDR3 reads CSARRTGASDTQYF. The CDR3 DNA is TGCAGTGCTAGAAGGACAGGGGCATCGGATACGCAGTATTTT.

The chain links TRBV20-1 to TRBJ2-4, with a possible D match to TRBD1 (5 bases). The DNA end is a closer match to TRBJ2-7, so the J assignment may be wrong. The length of the CDR3 is 15 residues. Germline-derived CDR1 and CDR2 are DFQATT and SNEGSKA (reference sequence). CDR3 sequence: CSARDRAGLGYEQYF. As DNA, the CDR3 is TGCAGTGCTAGAGATCGGGCAGGGCTTGGGTACGAGCAGTACTTC.